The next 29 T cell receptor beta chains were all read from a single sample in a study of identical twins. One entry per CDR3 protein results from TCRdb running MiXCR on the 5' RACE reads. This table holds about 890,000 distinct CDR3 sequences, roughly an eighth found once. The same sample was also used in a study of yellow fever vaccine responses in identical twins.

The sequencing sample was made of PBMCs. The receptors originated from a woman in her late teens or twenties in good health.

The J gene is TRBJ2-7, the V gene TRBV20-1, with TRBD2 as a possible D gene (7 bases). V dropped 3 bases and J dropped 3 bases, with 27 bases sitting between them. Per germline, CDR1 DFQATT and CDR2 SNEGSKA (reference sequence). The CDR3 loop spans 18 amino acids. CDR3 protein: CSASPRGGGARTSYEQYF. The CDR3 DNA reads TGCAGTGCTAGTCCAAGAGGGGGGGGCGCACGGACAAGCTACGAGCAGTACTTC.

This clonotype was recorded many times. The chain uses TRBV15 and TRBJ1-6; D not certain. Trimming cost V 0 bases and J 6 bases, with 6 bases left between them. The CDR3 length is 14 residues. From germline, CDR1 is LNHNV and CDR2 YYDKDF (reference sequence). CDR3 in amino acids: CATSRDGSNSPLHF. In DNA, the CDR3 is TGTGCCACCAGCAGAGATGGCAGTAATTCACCCCTCCACTTT.

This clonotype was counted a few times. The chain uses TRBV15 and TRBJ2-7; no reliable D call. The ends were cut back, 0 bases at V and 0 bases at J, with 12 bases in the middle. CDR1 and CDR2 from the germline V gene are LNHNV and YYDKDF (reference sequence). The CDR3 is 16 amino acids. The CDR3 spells CATSRDRGKSSYEQYF. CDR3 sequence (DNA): TGTGCCACCAGCAGAGATCGCGGCAAAAGCTCCTACGAGCAGTACTTC.

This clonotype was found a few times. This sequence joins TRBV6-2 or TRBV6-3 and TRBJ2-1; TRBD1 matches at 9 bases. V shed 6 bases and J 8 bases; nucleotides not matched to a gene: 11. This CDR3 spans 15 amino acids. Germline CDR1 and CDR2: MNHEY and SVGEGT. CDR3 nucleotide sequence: TGTGCCAGCAGACTATACGGACAGGGGAGGGATGAGCAGTTCTTC. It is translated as CASRLYGQGRDEQFF.

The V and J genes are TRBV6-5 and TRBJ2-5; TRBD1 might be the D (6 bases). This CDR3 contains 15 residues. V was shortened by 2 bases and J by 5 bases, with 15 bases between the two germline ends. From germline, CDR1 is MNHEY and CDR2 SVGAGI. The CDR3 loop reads CASSYGSGVGETQYF. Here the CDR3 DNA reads TGTGCCAGCAGTTACGGCTCAGGGGTTGGGGAGACCCAGTACTTC.

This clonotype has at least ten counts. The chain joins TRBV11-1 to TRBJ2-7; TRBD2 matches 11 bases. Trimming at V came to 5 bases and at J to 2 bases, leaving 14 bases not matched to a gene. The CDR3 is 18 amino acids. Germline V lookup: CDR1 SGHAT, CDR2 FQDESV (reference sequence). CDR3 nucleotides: TGTGCCAGCAGCCAACTAGGGGGGACTAGCGGATTAACCTACGAGCAGTACTTC. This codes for CASSQLGGTSGLTYEQYF.

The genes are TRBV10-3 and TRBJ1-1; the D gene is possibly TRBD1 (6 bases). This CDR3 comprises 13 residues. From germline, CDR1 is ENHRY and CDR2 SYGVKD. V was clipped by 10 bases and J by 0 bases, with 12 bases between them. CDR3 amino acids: CATADSLNTEAFF. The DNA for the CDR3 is TGTGCCACCGCGGACAGTCTGAACACTGAAGCTTTCTTT.

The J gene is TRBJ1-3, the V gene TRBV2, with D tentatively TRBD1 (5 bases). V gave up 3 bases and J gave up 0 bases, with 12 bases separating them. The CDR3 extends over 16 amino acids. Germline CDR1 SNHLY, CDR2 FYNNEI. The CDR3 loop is CASSEETGGSGNTIYF. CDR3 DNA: TGTGCCAGCAGTGAGGAAACAGGAGGCTCTGGAAACACCATATATTTT. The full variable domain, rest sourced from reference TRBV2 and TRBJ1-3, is EPEVTQTPSHQVTQMGQEVILRCVPISNHLYFYWYRQILGQKVEFLVSFYNNEISEKSEIFDDQFSVERPDGSNFTLKIRSTKLEDSAMYFCASSEETGGSGNTIYFGEGSWLTVV.

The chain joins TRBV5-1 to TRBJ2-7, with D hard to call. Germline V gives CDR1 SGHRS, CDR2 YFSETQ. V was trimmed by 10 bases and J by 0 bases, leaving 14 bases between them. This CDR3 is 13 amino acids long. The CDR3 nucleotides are TGCGCCGGAAGCACAACTAACTCCTACGAGCAGTACTTC. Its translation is CAGSTTNSYEQYF.

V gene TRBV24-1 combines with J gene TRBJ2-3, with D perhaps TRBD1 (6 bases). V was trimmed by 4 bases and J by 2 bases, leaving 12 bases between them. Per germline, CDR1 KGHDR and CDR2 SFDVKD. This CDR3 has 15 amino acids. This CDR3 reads CATSELGQTTDTQYF. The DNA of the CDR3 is TGTGCCACCAGTGAATTGGGACAAACCACAGATACGCAGTATTTT.

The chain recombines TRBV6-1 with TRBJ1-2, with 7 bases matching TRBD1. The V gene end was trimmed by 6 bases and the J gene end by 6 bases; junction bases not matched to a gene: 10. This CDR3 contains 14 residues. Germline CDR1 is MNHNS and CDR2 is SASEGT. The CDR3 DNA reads TGTGCCAGCAGGGGAGGGGGCGCGAGCAATGGCTACACCTTC. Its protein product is CASRGGGASNGYTF.

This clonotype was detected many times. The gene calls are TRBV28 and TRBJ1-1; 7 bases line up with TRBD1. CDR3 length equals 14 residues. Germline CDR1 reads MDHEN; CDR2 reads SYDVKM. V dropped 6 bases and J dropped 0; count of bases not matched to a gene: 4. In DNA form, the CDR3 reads TGTGCCAGCAGCAACAGGGGATTGAACACTGAAGCTTTCTTT. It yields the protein CASSNRGLNTEAFF.

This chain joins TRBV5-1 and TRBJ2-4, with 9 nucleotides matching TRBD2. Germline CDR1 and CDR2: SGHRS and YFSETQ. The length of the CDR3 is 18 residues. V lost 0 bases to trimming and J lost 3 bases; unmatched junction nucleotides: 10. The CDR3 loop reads CASSLGSSGMIGKNIQYF. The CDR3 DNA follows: TGCGCCAGCAGCTTGGGTTCTAGCGGGATGATCGGCAAAAACATTCAGTACTTC.

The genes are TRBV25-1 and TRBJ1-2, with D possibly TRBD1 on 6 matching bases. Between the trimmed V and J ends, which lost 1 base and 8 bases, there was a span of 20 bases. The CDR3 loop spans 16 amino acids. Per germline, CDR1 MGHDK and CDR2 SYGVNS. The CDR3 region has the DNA TGTGCCAGCAGTGAATCAGGTCAGGGGACTCGCGAAGGCTACACCTTC. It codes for CASSESGQGTREGYTF.

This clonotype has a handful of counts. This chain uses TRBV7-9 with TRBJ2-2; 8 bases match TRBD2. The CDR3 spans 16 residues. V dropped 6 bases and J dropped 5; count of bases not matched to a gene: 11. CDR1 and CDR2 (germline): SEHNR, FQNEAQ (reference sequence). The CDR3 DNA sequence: TGTGCCAGCAGAGCCACTAGCGGCCCCAGTACCGGGGAGCTGTTTTTT. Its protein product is CASRATSGPSTGELFF.

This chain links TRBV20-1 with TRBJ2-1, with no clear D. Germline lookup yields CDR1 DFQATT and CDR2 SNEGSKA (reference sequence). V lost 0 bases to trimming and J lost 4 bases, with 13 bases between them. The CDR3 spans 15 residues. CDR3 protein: CSARDIDFQYNEQFF. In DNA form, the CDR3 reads TGCAGTGCTAGAGATATCGACTTCCAATACAATGAGCAGTTCTTC.

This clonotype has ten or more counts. This CDR3 is CASSPQGDRASTIYF. In DNA form, the CDR3 reads TGTGCCAGCAGCCCTCAAGGGGACAGGGCAAGCACCATATATTTT. The genes are TRBV3-1 and TRBJ1-3, with 9 bases fitting TRBD1. The CDR3 is 15 residues long. Trimming cost V 4 bases and J 9 bases; bases outside gene matches: 10. Germline CDR1 is LGHDT and CDR2 is YNNKEL (reference sequence).

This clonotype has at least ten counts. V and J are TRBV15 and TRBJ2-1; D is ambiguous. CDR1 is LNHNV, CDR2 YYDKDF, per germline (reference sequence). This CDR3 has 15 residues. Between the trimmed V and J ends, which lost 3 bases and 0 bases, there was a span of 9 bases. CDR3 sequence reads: CATSREISSYNEQFF. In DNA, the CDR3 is TGTGCCACCAGCAGGGAGATTTCCTCCTACAATGAGCAGTTCTTC.

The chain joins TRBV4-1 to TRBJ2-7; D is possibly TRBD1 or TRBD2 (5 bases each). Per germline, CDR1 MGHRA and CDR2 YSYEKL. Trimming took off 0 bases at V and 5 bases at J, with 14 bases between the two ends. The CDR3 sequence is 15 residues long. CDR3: CASSQDRAGRHEQYF. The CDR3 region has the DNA TGCGCCAGCAGCCAAGATCGTGCAGGGAGACACGAGCAGTACTTC.

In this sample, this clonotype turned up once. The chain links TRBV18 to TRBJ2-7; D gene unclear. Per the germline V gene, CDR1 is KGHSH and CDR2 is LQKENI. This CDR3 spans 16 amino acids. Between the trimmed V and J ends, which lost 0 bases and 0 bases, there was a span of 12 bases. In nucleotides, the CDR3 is TGTGCCAGCTCACCACCTGGCCAGGTGAGCTCCTACGAGCAGTACTTC. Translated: CASSPPGQVSSYEQYF.

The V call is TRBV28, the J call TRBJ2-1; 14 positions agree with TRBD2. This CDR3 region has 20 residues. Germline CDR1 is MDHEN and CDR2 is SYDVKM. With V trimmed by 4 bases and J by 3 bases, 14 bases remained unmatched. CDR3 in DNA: TGTGCCAGCAGTTCCCCCGCGGGACTAGCGGGGGATACCATCTACAATGAGCAGTTCTTC. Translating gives CASSSPAGLAGDTIYNEQFF.

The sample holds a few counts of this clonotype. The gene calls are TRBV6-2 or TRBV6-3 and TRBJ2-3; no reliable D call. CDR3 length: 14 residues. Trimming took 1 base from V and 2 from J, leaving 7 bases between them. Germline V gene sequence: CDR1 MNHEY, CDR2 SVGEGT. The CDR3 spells CASSYYSSTDTQYF. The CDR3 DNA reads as TGTGCCAGCAGTTACTATTCATCCACAGATACGCAGTATTTT.

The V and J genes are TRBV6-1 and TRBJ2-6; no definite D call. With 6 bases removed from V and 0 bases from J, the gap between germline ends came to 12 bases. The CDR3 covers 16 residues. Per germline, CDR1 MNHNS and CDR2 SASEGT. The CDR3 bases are TGTGCCAGCAGATGGTTACCCTACTCTGGGGCCAACGTCCTGACTTTC. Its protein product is CASRWLPYSGANVLTF.

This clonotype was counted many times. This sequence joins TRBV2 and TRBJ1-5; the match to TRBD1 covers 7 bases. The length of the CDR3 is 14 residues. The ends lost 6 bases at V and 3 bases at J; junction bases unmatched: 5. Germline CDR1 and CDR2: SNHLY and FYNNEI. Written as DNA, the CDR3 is TGTGCCAGCAGGGGGGACAGCTTCAATCAGCCCCAGCATTTT. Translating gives CASRGDSFNQPQHF.

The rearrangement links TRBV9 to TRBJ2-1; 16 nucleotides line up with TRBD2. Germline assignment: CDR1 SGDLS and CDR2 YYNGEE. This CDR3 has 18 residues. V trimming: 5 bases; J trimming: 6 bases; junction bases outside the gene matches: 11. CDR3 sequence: CASSTGLAGGGLGNEQFF. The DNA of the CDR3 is TGTGCCAGCAGTACGGGACTAGCGGGAGGGGGGTTAGGCAATGAGCAGTTCTTC.

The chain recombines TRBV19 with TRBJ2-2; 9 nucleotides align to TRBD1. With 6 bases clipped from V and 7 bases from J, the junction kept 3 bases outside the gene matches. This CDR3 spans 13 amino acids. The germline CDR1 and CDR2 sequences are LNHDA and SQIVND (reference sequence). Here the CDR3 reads CASRGQGIGELFF. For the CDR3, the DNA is TGTGCCAGTAGGGGACAGGGTATCGGGGAGCTGTTTTTT. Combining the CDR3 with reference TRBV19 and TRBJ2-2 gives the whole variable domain DGGITQSPKYLFRKEGQNVTLSCEQNLNHDAMYWYRQDPGQGLRLIYYSQIVNDFQKGDIAEGYSVSREKKESFPLTVTSAQKNPTAFYLCASRGQGIGELFFGEGSRLTVL.

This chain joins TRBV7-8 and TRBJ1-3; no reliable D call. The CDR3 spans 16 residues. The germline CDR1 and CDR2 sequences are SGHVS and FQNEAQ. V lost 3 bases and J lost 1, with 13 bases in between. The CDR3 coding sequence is TGTGCCAGCAGCTTGACGTCCAGGATGTCTGGAAACACCATATATTTT. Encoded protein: CASSLTSRMSGNTIYF.

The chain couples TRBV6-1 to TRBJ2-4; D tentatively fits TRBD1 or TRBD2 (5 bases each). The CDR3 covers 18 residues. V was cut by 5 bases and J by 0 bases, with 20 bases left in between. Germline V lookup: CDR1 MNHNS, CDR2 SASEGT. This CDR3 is CASSPRRGALLAKNIQYF. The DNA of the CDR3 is TGTGCCAGCAGTCCCCGAAGGGGAGCCCTTCTAGCCAAAAACATTCAGTACTTC.

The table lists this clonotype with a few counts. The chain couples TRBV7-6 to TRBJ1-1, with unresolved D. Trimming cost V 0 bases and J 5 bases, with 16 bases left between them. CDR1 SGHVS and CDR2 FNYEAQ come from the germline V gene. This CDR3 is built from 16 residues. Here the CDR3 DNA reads TGTGCCAGCAGCTTAGCGATCGGGCCGGTGGGGACTGAAGCTTTCTTT. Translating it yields CASSLAIGPVGTEAFF. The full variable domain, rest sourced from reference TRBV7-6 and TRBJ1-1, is GAGVSQSPRYKVTKRGQDVALRCDPISGHVSLYWYRQALGQGPEFLTYFNYEAQQDKSGLPNDRFSAERPEGSISTLTIQRTEQRDSAMYRCASSLAIGPVGTEAFFGQGTRLTVV.